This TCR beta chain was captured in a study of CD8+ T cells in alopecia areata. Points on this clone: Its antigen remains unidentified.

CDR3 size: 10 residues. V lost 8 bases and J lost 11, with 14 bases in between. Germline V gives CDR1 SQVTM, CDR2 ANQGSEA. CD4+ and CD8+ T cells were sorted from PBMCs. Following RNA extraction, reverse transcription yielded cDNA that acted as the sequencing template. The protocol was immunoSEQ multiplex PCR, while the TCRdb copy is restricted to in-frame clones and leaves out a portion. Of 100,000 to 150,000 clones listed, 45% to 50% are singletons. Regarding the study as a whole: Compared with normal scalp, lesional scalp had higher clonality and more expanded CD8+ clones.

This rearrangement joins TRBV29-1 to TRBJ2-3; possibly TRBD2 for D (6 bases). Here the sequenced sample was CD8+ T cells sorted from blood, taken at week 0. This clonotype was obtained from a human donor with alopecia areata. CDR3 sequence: CSSWAEGQYF. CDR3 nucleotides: TGCAGCTCGTGGGCGGAGGGGCAGTATTTT.